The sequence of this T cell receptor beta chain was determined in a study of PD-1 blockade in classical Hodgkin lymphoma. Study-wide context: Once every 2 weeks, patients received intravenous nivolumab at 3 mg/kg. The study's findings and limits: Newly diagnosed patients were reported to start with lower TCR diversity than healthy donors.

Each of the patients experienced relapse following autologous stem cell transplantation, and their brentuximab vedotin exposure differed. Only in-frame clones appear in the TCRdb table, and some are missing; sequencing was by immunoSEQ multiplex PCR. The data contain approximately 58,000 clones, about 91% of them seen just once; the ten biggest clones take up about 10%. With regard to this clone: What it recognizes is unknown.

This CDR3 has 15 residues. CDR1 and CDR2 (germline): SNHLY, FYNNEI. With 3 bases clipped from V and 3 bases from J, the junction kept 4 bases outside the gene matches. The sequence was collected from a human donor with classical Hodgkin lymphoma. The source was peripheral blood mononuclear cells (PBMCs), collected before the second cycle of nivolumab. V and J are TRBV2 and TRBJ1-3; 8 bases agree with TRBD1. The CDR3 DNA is TGTGCCAGCAGTGACCAGGGGGCAGGTGGAAACACCATATATTTT. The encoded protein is CASSDQGAGGNTIYF.